The 10 T cell receptor beta chains reported below all come from one sample, sequenced in a study of cytomegalovirus exposure and HLA in healthy donors. Profiling relied on immunoSEQ multiplex PCR, and the TCRdb table lists in-frame clones only, not all of them. Of about 110,000 clones listed, approximately 91% were seen once; the top ten hold about 2%. The specimen sequenced was PBMCs. The receptor set was obtained from a woman under 30 in good health and CMV-seronegative.

This chain links TRBV10-1 with TRBJ2-2; 8 positions match TRBD1. The junction had 7 bases not matched to a gene; V was cut back by 7 bases and J by 0 bases. The CDR3 totals 16 residues. Per germline, CDR1 WNHNN and CDR2 SYGVQD (reference sequence). Written as DNA, the CDR3 is TGCGCCAGCACGTGGTGGGGACAGGCGAACACCGGGGAGCTGTTTTTT. This gives the protein CASTWWGQANTGELFF.

The chain joins TRBV7-9 to TRBJ2-7, with 9 bases matching TRBD1. Germline assignment: CDR1 SEHNR and CDR2 FQNEAQ (reference sequence). The CDR3 has 14 amino acids. V dropped 5 bases and J dropped 3; count of bases not matched to a gene: 5. The CDR3 DNA reads TGTGCCAGCAGCCCCCGGGACAGGGTCTACGAGCAGTACTTC. This codes for CASSPRDRVYEQYF. Together with reference TRBV7-9 and TRBJ2-7, the CDR3 gives the full variable domain: DTGVSQNPRHKITKRGQNVTFRCDPISEHNRLYWYRQTLGQGPEFLTYFQNEAQLEKSRLLSDRFSAERPKGSFSTLEIQRTEQGDSAMYLCASSPRDRVYEQYFGPGTRLTVT.

This chain joins TRBV7-9 and TRBJ1-2; 8 bases agree with TRBD1. Germline V gene sequence: CDR1 SEHNR, CDR2 FQNEAQ (reference sequence). The CDR3 is made up of 16 amino acids. The J segment lost 4 bases and the V segment lost 4 bases, leaving 11 bases of the junction unmatched. As DNA, the CDR3 is TGTGCCAGCAGCTCCATCCGGACAGGGAACCCCTATGGCTACACCTTC. Its translation is CASSSIRTGNPYGYTF.

The J gene is TRBJ2-3, the V gene TRBV4-2, with D maybe TRBD1 (6 bases). Between the trimmed V and J ends, which lost 1 base and 3 bases, there was a span of 17 bases. The CDR3 has 17 amino acids. Germline V CDR1 and CDR2: LGHNA, YNFKEQ. DNA for the CDR3: TGTGCCAGCAGCCAAGCCCATGAGGGGGTTAGTACAGATACGCAGTATTTT. Protein product: CASSQAHEGVSTDTQYF.

The gene calls are TRBV11-2 and TRBJ2-5; 7 nucleotides match TRBD1. This CDR3 is 14 amino acids long. Losses at the gene ends were 5 bases for V and 5 bases for J; bases not matched to a gene: 8. Germline values: CDR1 SGHAT, CDR2 FQNNGV. In DNA form, the CDR3 reads TGTGCCAGCAGCCCGTTACAGGGGAAGGAGACCCAGTACTTC. Its protein is CASSPLQGKETQYF. The full variable domain, its missing parts supplied by reference TRBV11-2 and TRBJ2-5, is EAGVAQSPRYKIIEKRQSVAFWCNPISGHATLYWYQQILGQGPKLLIQFQNNGVVDDSQLPKDRFSAERLKGVDSTLKIQPAKLEDSAVYLCASSPLQGKETQYFGPGTRLLVL.

This chain joins TRBV29-1 and TRBJ1-1; D call uncertain. The length of the CDR3 is 11 residues. Deletions cut 6 bases from V and 0 bases from J, with 5 bases between. Germline CDR1 reads SQVTM; CDR2 reads ANQGSEA. The CDR3 region is CSVRMNTEAFF. DNA of the CDR3: TGCAGCGTGAGGATGAACACTGAAGCTTTCTTT.

The chain recombines TRBV2 with TRBJ2-7, with a tentative D call TRBD1 (7 bases). The CDR3 totals 12 residues. Trimming took off 2 bases at V and 6 bases at J, with 8 bases between the two ends. CDR1 is SNHLY and CDR2 is FYNNEI in the germline V gene. The DNA for the CDR3 is TGTGCCAGCAGTGAACAGGGGGGCGAGCAGTACTTC. Its translation: CASSEQGGEQYF.

With respect to this clone: Other nucleotide sequences in the sample specify the same CDR3. The chain recombines TRBV27 with TRBJ1-5; 7 bases agree with TRBD1. CDR3 length: 12 amino acids. Trimming at V came to 4 bases and at J to 7 bases, leaving 1 base not matched to a gene. CDR1 is MNHEY, CDR2 SMNVEV, per germline (reference sequence). CDR3 nucleotides: TGTGCCAGCAGTTCAGGGGGACAGCCCCAGCATTTT. Protein: CASSSGGQPQHF.

This chain connects TRBV6-5 to TRBJ2-7, with 9 bases fitting TRBD1. CDR3 length: 15 amino acids. The germline CDR1 and CDR2 sequences are MNHEY and SVGAGI. J gave up 3 bases and V 6 bases, and 9 bases lay outside the gene matches. The CDR3 sequence is CASRPDRGTHYEQYF. Here the CDR3 DNA reads TGTGCCAGCAGACCGGACAGGGGCACACACTACGAGCAGTACTTC.

V usage is TRBV14 and J usage is TRBJ2-2; D uncertain. Per germline, CDR1 SGHDN and CDR2 FVKESK. The CDR3 totals 16 residues. Trimming pared 1 base from V and 1 base from J, leaving 10 bases between. The CDR3 DNA reads as TGTGCCAGCAGCCAAGTCAATACACGGAACACCGGGGAGCTGTTTTTT. Residues: CASSQVNTRNTGELFF.